This T cell receptor beta chain was recorded in a study of neurological immune-mediated disorders. This clonotype was detected many times. CDR1 DFQATT and CDR2 SNEGSKA come from the germline V gene (reference sequence). V gave up 0 bases and J gave up 5 bases; unmatched junction bases: 10. There are 16 residues in the CDR3. TCRdb processed the 5' RACE reads anew with MiXCR; each CDR3 protein has one entry. The sample lists 71,000 or so distinct CDR3 sequences; roughly an eighth were seen once. The time point here: longitudinal time-point 1 (baseline). The chain joins TRBV20-1 to TRBJ2-5; 9 bases map to TRBD2. Material: PBMCs. This clonotype was sampled from a female donor with HTLV-1-associated myelopathy (HAM/TSP). In nucleotides, the CDR3 is TGCAGTGCTAGAGATCTGGGACTAGCAGGAAGTGAGACCCAGTACTTC. This translates into CSARDLGLAGSETQYF.